The clone carrying this T cell receptor beta chain was detected a few times. The antigen is unknown. The data originate from a study of spatial heterogeneity in lung cancer. Notes on the study in general: Ubiquitous expanded tumor TCRs surfaced in blood more at resection than they did at follow-up.

MiXCR, applied by TCRdb to the 5' RACE reads, yields one record per CDR3 protein. Among 40,000 to 50,000 distinct CDR3 sequences listed, roughly an eighth were seen once. Noted time point: sample taken at primary tumor resection. The cohort: some 73 early-stage, untreated non-small cell lung cancer patients. Germline loops: CDR1 SGHNT, CDR2 YYREEE (reference sequence). The CDR3 covers 15 residues. V shed 0 bases, J shed 5 bases, and the junction held 5 bases outside the gene matches. The TCR was taken from a male donor with early-stage non-small cell lung cancer. Sample: PBMCs, taken at surgery. The rearrangement joins TRBV5-4 to TRBJ2-3, with 8 positions matching TRBD2. The CDR3 DNA reads as TGTGCCAGCAGCTTGGCGGGGGGGGCGTTAGATACGCAGTATTTT. This sequence encodes CASSLAGGALDTQYF. The full variable domain, completed using reference TRBV5-4 and TRBJ2-3, is ETGVTQSPTHLIKTRGQQVTLRCSSQSGHNTVSWYQQALGQGPQFIFQYYREEENGRGNFPPRFSGLQFPNYSSELNVNALELDDSALYLCASSLAGGALDTQYFGPGTRLTVL.